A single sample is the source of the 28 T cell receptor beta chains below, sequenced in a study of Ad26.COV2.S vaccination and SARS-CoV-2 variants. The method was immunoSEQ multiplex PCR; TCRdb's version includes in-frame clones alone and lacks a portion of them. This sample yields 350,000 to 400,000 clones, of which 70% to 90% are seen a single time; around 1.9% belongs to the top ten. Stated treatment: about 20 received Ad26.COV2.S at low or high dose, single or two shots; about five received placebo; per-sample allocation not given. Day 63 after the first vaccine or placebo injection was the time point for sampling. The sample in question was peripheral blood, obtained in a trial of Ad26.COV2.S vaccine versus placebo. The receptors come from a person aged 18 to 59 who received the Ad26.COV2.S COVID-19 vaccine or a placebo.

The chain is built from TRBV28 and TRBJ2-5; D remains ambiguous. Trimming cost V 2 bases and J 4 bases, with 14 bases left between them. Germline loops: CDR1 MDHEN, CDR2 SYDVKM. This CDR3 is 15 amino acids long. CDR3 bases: TGTGCCAGCAGTTTACCGCCCCTTATGGCAGAGACCCAGTACTTC. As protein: CASSLPPLMAETQYF.

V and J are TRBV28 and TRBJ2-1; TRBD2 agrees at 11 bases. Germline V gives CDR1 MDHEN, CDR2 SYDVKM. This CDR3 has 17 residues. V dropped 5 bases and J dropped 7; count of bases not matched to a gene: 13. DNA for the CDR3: TGTGCCAGCAGTGGGGATAGCGGGAGGGCGGTTGGTAATGAGCAGTTCTTC. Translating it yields CASSGDSGRAVGNEQFF.

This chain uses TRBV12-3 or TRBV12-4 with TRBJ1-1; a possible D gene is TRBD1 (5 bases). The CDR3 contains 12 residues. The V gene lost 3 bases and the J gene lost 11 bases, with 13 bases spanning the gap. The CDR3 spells CASSFGGGFAFF. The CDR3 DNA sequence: TGTGCCAGCAGTTTCGGGGGGGGATTCGCTTTCTTT.

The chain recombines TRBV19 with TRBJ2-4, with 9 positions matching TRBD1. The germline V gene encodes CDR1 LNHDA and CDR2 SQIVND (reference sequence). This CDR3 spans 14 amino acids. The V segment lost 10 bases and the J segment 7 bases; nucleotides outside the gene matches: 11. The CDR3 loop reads CATEQQGARNIQYF. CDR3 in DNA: TGTGCCACCGAACAACAGGGGGCACGGAACATTCAGTACTTC.

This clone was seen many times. CDR3 sequence: CASSQVGRVGSSGRSSEQYF. The CDR3 region has the DNA TGCGCCAGCAGCCAAGTCGGCCGCGTGGGTTCAAGCGGGAGGTCTAGCGAGCAGTACTTC. This rearrangement joins TRBV4-1 to TRBJ2-7, with 9 nucleotides matching TRBD2. From germline, CDR1 is MGHRA and CDR2 YSYEKL. This CDR3 contains 20 residues. With 1 base clipped from V and 6 bases from J, the junction kept 22 bases outside the gene matches.

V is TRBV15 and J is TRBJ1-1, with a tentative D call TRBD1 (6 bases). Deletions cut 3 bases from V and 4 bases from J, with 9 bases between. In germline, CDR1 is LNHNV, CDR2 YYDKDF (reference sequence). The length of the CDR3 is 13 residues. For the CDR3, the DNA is TGTGCCACCAGCAGTACAGGGACCACTGAAGCTTTCTTT. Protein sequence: CATSSTGTTEAFF.

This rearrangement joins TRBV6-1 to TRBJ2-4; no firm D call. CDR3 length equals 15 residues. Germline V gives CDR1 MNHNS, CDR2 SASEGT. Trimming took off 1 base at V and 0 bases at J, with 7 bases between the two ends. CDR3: CASSEESLAKNIQYF. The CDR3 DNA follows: TGTGCCAGCAGTGAAGAGTCCCTAGCCAAAAACATTCAGTACTTC.

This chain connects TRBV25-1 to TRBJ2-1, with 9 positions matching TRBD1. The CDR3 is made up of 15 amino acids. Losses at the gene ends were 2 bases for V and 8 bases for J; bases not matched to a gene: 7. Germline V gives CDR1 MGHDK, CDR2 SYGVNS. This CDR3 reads CASSEGQGLVDEQFF. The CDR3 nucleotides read TGTGCCAGCAGTGAAGGACAGGGGCTGGTGGATGAGCAGTTCTTC.

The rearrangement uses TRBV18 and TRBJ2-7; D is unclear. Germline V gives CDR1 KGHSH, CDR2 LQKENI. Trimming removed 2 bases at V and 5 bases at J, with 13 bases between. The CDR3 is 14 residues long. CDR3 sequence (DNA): TGTGCCAGCTCACCAGTATCCGGGCTCGACGAGCAGTACTTC. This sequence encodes CASSPVSGLDEQYF.

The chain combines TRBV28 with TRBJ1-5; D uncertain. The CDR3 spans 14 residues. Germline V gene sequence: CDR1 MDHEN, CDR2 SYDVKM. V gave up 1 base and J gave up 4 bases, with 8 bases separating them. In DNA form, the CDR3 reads TGTGCCAGCAGTTTATCCACCTATAATCAGCCCCAGCATTTT. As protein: CASSLSTYNQPQHF.

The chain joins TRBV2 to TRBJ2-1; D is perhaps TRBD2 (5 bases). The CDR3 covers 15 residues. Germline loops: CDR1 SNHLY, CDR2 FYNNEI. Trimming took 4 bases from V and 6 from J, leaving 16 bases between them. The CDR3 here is CASSVQRQKVNEQFF. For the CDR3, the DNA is TGTGCCAGCAGTGTACAGCGGCAAAAAGTCAATGAGCAGTTCTTC.

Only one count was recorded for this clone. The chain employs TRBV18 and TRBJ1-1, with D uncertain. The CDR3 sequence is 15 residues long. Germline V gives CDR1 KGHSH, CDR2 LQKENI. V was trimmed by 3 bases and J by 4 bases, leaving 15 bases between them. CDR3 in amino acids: CASSPVPEVGTEAFF. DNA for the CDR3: TGTGCCAGCTCACCCGTTCCAGAGGTCGGCACTGAAGCTTTCTTT.

CDR3 protein: CATSGGAWVGEAFF. The CDR3 DNA reads as TGTGCCACCAGCGGGGGCGCGTGGGTCGGTGAAGCTTTCTTT. The gene calls are TRBV15 and TRBJ1-1, with D tentatively TRBD1 (6 bases). Per the germline V gene, CDR1 is LNHNV and CDR2 is YYDKDF (reference sequence). The CDR3 is 14 residues long. The ends were cut back, 5 bases at V and 7 bases at J, with 17 bases in the middle. The full variable domain, its missing parts supplied by reference TRBV15 and TRBJ1-1, is DAMVIQNPRYQVTQFGKPVTLSCSQTLNHNVMYWYQQKSSQAPKLLFHYYDKDFNNEADTPDNFQSRRPNTSFCFLDIRSPGLGDTAMYLCATSGGAWVGEAFFGQGTRLTVV.

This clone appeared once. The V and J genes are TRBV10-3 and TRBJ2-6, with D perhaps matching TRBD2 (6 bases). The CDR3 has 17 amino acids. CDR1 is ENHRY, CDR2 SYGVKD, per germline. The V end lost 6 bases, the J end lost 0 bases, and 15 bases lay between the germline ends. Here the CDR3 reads CAIRGRTGDSGANVLTF. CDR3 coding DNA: TGTGCCATCAGGGGGAGGACTGGCGACTCTGGGGCCAACGTCCTGACTTTC.

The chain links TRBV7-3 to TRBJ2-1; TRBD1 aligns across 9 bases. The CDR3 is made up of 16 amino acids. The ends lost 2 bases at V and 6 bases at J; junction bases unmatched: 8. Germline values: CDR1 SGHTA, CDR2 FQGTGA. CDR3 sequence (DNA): TGTGCCAGCAGCTTACACCGGGACAGGGCTGGCAATGAGCAGTTCTTC. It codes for CASSLHRDRAGNEQFF.

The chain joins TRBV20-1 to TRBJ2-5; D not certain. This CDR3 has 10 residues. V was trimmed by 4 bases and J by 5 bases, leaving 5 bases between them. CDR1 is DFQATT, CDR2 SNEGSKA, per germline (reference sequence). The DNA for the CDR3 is TGCAGTGCTACCCTGGAGACCCAGTACTTC. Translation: CSATLETQYF.

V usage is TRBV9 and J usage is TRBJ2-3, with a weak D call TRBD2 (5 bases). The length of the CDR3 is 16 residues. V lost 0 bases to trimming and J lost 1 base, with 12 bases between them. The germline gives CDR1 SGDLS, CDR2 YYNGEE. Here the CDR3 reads CASSVGGGYGTDTQYF. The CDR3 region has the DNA TGTGCCAGCAGCGTAGGAGGCGGGTACGGCACAGATACGCAGTATTTT.

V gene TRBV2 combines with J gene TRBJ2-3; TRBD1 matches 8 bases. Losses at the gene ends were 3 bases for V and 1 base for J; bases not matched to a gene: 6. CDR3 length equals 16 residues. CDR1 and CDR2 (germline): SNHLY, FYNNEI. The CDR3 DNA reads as TGTGCCAGCAGTGATGTCAGGGGGCCGGGCACAGATACGCAGTATTTT. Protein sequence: CASSDVRGPGTDTQYF. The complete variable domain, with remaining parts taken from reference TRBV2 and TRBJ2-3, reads EPEVTQTPSHQVTQMGQEVILRCVPISNHLYFYWYRQILGQKVEFLVSFYNNEISEKSEIFDDQFSVERPDGSNFTLKIRSTKLEDSAMYFCASSDVRGPGTDTQYFGPGTRLTVL.

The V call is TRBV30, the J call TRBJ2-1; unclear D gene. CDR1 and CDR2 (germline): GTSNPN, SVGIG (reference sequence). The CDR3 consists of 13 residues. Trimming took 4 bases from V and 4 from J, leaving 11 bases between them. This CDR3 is CAWKAGTYNEQFF. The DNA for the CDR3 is TGTGCCTGGAAAGCAGGCACTTACAATGAGCAGTTCTTC.

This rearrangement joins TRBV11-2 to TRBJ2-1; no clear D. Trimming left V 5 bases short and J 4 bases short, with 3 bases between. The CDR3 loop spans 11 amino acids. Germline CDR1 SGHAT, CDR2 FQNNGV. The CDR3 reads CASSNYNEQFF. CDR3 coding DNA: TGTGCCAGCAGCAATTACAATGAGCAGTTCTTC.

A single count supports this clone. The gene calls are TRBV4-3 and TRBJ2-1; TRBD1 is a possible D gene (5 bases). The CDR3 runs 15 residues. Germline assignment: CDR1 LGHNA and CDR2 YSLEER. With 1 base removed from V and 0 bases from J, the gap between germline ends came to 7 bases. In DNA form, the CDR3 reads TGCGCCAGCAGCCAAGGGGGCCCCTCCTACAATGAGCAGTTCTTC. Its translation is CASSQGGPSYNEQFF.

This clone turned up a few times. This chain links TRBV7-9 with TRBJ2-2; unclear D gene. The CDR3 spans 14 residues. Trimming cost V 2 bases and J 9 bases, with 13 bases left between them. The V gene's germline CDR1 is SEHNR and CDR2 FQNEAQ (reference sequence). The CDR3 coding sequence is TGTGCCAGCAGCTTATCGATGAGGTTTAGGGAGCTGTTTTTT. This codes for CASSLSMRFRELFF.

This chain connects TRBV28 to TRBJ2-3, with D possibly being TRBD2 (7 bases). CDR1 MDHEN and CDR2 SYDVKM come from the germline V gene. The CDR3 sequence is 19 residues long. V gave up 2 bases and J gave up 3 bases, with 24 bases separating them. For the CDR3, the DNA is TGTGCCAGCAGTTTAGCGGGGGCCCCGGGGGCAGGGGAAACAGATACGCAGTATTTT. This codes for CASSLAGAPGAGETDTQYF.

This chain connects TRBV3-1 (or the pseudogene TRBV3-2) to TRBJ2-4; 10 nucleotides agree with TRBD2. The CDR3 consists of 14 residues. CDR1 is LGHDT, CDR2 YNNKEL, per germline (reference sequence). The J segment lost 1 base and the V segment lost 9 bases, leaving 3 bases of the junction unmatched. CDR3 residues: CARSSGRAKNIQYF. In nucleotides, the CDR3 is TGTGCCAGGAGTAGCGGGAGGGCCAAAAACATTCAGTACTTC.

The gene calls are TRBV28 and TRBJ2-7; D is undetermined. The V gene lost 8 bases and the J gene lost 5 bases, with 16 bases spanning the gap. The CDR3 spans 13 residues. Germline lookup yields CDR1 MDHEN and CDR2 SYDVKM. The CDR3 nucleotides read TGTGCCAGCGGTTCATCATCTGTCCACGAGCAGTACTTC. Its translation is CASGSSSVHEQYF.

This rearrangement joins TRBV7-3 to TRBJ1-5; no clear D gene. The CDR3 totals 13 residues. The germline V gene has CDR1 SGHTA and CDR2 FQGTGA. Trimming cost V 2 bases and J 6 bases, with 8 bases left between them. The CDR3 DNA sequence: TGTGCCAGCAGCTTAGGCTTGGGTCAGCCCCAGCATTTT. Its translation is CASSLGLGQPQHF. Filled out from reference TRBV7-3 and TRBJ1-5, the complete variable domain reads GAGVSQTPSNKVTEKGKYVELRCDPISGHTALYWYRQSLGQGPEFLIYFQGTGAADDSGLPNDRFFAVRPEGSVSTLKIQRTERGDSAVYLCASSLGLGQPQHFGDGTRLSIL.

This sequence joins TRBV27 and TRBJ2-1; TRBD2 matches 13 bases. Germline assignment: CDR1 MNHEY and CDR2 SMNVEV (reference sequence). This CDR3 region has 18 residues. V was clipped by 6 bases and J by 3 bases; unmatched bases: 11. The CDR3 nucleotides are TGTGCCAGCAGCGAGCTGGTCGGACTAGCGGGAGTCTACAATGAGCAGTTCTTC. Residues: CASSELVGLAGVYNEQFF.

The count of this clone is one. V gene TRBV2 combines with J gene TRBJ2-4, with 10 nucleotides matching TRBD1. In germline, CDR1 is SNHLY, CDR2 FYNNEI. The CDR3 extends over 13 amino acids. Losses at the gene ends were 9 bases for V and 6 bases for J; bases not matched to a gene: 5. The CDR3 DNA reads TGTGCCAGTTATAGGGACAGGGGAAACATTCAGTACTTC. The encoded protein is CASYRDRGNIQYF.